This T cell receptor beta chain was retrieved from a study of early T cells in non-severe SARS-CoV-2 infection (dated by TCRdb to the early 2020s). General notes on the study: Because TCR sequencing was done on bulk RNA from unsorted whole blood, the alpha and beta chains could not be paired.

Libraries were built with 5' RACE. The sequencer was a NextSeq 500. The TCR library protocol attached unique molecular identifiers to individual cDNA molecules to correct for sequencing error and PCR bias. Sequencing covered both TCR alpha and beta chains, and within each sample the abundances of alpha and beta sequences were tightly co-correlated. The paper's processing steps were these. Decombinator V4 was used to annotate the V gene, J gene and CDR3 of the TCR sequences. TCRs were defined as expanded if a significant change between any two time points was detected under a Poisson model with p below 0.0001. TCR abundances were normalised to the total number of TCRs sequenced per sample and expressed as counts per million. TRAV1-2 paired with TRAJ12, TRAJ20 or TRAJ33 defined MAIT TCRs, while TRAV10 paired with TRAJ18 defined iNKT TCRs. VDJdb, accessed 1 November 2021, was searched for CMV, EBV and SARS-CoV-2 annotated TCRs, with TCRs annotated for multiple antigens excluded. TCRdb reran the public reads through fastp at Q25 and MiXCR, keeping productive beta chains. Rows matching on CDR3 protein sequence are summarized as one entry with the most common DNA and genes. TCRdb, not the original authors, processed these V and J calls. The sample yields just under 65,000 distinct CDR3 sequences; 4.5% to 7.5% were counted once. The top ten hold around 3.4% of the sample.

What the research found in general, with its limitations: VDJdb matching was skewed toward anti-spike CD8 responses and likely underestimated virus-specific expansions, missing private and CD4 specificities.

Set within a cohort of healthcare workers in London, UK, this nested case-control study involved weekly PCR testing of nasopharyngeal swabs along with blood sampling. Healthcare workers were enrolled in the week of the UK lockdown, from 23 to 31 March 2020, and were followed every week for up to roughly 16 weeks. CDR1 and CDR2, looked up from the germline V gene, are MNHEY and SVGAGI. The CDR3 covers 16 residues, taking in both the cysteine and the phenylalanine. Only the CDR3 DNA is retained, 48 bases long and in frame from the first base. V ends up 0 bases short and J 4 bases short, with an unmatched junction base count of 5. This clonotype appeared many times. Its antigen is not yet known. No base quality information exists; no much larger clone differs at one position.

Rearrangement joined TRBV6-5 to TRBJ1-2; 10 bases in the middle match TRBD1. This sample comprised whole blood, obtained at baseline. The origin of this receptor is an adult who was a healthcare worker with PCR-confirmed SARS-CoV-2 infection or an uninfected control (not recorded which). The nucleotide sequence is TGTGCCAGCAGTTACTCGATGGGACAGGGGACCTATGGCTACACCTTC. The translation is CASSYSMGQGTYGYTF.